These 27 T cell receptor beta chains share one sample of origin, sequenced in a study of CD8 T cell repertoires and HIV-1 epitope variants. Their antigens are not known. Sequenced by immunoSEQ multiplex PCR; TCRdb stores in-frame clones only, minus some. In the table there are about 5,000 clones, 55% to 80% of which are singletons. Sequenced input: cultured CD8+ T cells derived from PBMCs. The receptors shown here come from a male donor with HIV.

This clone was counted a few times. The chain couples TRBV30 to TRBJ1-2, with D hard to call. The CDR3 spans 14 residues. The germline V gene has CDR1 GTSNPN and CDR2 SVGIG (reference sequence). Trimming shortened V by 2 bases and J by 6 bases, and 16 bases separated the two germline ends. The CDR3 loop reads CAWSPGLFGHGYTF. In DNA, the CDR3 is TGTGCCTGGAGTCCGGGCTTATTTGGACATGGCTACACCTTC.

The chain uses TRBV5-1 and TRBJ2-1; no definite D call. Trimming pared 0 bases from V and 8 bases from J, leaving 6 bases between. CDR1 SGHRS and CDR2 YFSETQ come from the germline V gene. CDR3 length equals 12 residues. CDR3 protein: CASSLAPHEQFF. As DNA, the CDR3 is TGCGCCAGCAGCTTGGCTCCTCATGAGCAGTTCTTC.

In its sample, this clone was seen a few times. This chain uses TRBV29-1 with TRBJ1-1; D gene unclear. V shed 3 bases and J shed 6 bases, with 17 bases lying between them. CDR3 length: 14 amino acids. CDR1 SQVTM and CDR2 ANQGSEA come from the germline V gene. The DNA of the CDR3 is TGCAGCGTTGAGGTTTCTCTGGCTGGAGCTGAAGCTTTCTTT. This codes for CSVEVSLAGAEAFF.

The gene calls are TRBV27 and TRBJ2-7; D may correspond to TRBD1 or TRBD2 (5 bases each). The V end was cut by 0 bases, the J end by 1 base, with 13 bases between. This CDR3 contains 16 residues. The germline CDR1 and CDR2 sequences are MNHEY and SMNVEV (reference sequence). The CDR3 DNA sequence: TGTGCCAGCAGTTTATCGTTAGGGACGTTGTCCTACGAGCAGTACTTC. This encodes CASSLSLGTLSYEQYF.

The CDR3 DNA reads as TGTGCCTGGAGCAGCGGGACAGGGGATTTCTTC. Protein product: CAWSSGTGDFF. J is TRBJ2-1 and V is TRBV30, with 10 positions matching TRBD1. This CDR3 has 11 residues. With 3 bases clipped from V and 16 bases from J, the junction kept 6 bases outside the gene matches. CDR1 is GTSNPN, CDR2 SVGIG, per germline (reference sequence).

The chain joins TRBV9 to TRBJ1-1; a possible D gene is TRBD1 (5 bases). Trimming cost V 0 bases and J 3 bases, with 18 bases left between them. The germline CDR1 and CDR2 sequences are SGDLS and YYNGEE. This CDR3 region has 17 residues. The CDR3 loop reads CASSVVDRQWIDTEAFF. The CDR3, as DNA: TGTGCCAGCAGCGTAGTAGACAGACAGTGGATAGACACTGAAGCTTTCTTT.

The chain is built from TRBV19 and TRBJ2-1; 9 bases map to TRBD2. The CDR3 has 15 residues. CDR1 LNHDA and CDR2 SQIVND come from the germline V gene (reference sequence). The trim removed 2 bases at V and 4 bases at J, leaving 3 bases unmatched. The DNA for the CDR3 is TGTGCCAGTAGTATAAGCGGGGGGCGATACAATGAGCAGTTCTTC. Translated, it gives CASSISGGRYNEQFF.

V usage is TRBV28 and J usage is TRBJ2-7; TRBD1 matches 9 bases. V gave up 5 bases and J gave up 2 bases; unmatched junction bases: 10. Germline CDR1 reads MDHEN; CDR2 reads SYDVKM. The CDR3 is 16 residues long. This CDR3 reads CASSAFGQGNTYEQYF. For the CDR3, the DNA is TGTGCCAGCAGTGCCTTCGGACAGGGGAATACCTACGAGCAGTACTTC.

This sequence joins TRBV28 and TRBJ2-3, with unresolved D. Trimming removed 10 bases from V and 8 bases from J, with 16 bases in between. The CDR3 contains 12 residues. Germline V gene data show CDR1 as MDHEN and CDR2 as SYDVKM. Here the CDR3 DNA reads TGTGCCACCTTAATGAGGCCTACTACGCAGTATTTT. This codes for CATLMRPTTQYF.

This chain joins TRBV19 and TRBJ1-2; the D gene is possibly TRBD1 (5 bases). CDR1 and CDR2 from the germline V gene are LNHDA and SQIVND (reference sequence). The ends were cut back, 0 bases at V and 8 bases at J, with 10 bases in the middle. This CDR3 has 13 amino acids. The CDR3 loop is CASSIDHRGGYTF. The CDR3 DNA reads TGTGCCAGTAGTATAGATCATCGGGGGGGCTACACCTTC. Supplemented by reference TRBV19 and TRBJ1-2, the full variable domain reads DGGITQSPKYLFRKEGQNVTLSCEQNLNHDAMYWYRQDPGQGLRLIYYSQIVNDFQKGDIAEGYSVSREKKESFPLTVTSAQKNPTAFYLCASSIDHRGGYTFGSGTRLTVV.

The rearrangement links TRBV4-3 to TRBJ2-5, with TRBD1 identical over 9 bases. The length of the CDR3 is 15 residues. Germline V gene data show CDR1 as LGHNA and CDR2 as YSLEER. After removal of 1 base from V and 4 bases from J, the junction contained 4 bases not matched to a gene. CDR3 amino acids: CASSQATGGLETQYF. CDR3 sequence (DNA): TGCGCCAGCAGCCAAGCGACAGGGGGGTTAGAGACCCAGTACTTC.

The chain is built from TRBV10-3 and TRBJ2-2; TRBD2 matches 15 bases. The J segment lost 1 base and the V segment lost 8 bases, leaving 2 bases of the junction unmatched. The CDR3 is 16 residues long. Germline CDR1 reads ENHRY; CDR2 reads SYGVKD. In nucleotides, the CDR3 is TGTGCCATCGGGACTAGCGGGGGGTTGAACACCGGGGAGCTGTTTTTT. Its protein product is CAIGTSGGLNTGELFF.

The V and J genes are TRBV20-1 and TRBJ2-2; D remains unclear. The germline CDR1 and CDR2 sequences are DFQATT and SNEGSKA (reference sequence). The length of the CDR3 is 11 residues. Trimming removed 1 base at V and 6 bases at J, with 3 bases between. The CDR3 reads CSARGAGELFF. The CDR3 DNA reads TGCAGTGCTAGAGGCGCCGGGGAGCTGTTTTTT.

This sequence joins TRBV19 and TRBJ2-7; D gene ambiguous. Germline CDR1 reads LNHDA; CDR2 reads SQIVND (reference sequence). Deletions cut 0 bases from V and 4 bases from J, with 16 bases between. This CDR3 comprises 16 residues. CDR3 in amino acids: CASSIDFGDISYEQYF. Here the CDR3 DNA reads TGTGCCAGTAGTATAGACTTCGGAGACATTTCGTACGAGCAGTACTTC. Combining the CDR3 with reference TRBV19 and TRBJ2-7 gives the whole variable domain DGGITQSPKYLFRKEGQNVTLSCEQNLNHDAMYWYRQDPGQGLRLIYYSQIVNDFQKGDIAEGYSVSREKKESFPLTVTSAQKNPTAFYLCASSIDFGDISYEQYFGPGTRLTVT.

The chain carries TRBV11-2 and TRBJ2-1, with 7 bases matching TRBD2. Germline trimming cut 5 bases from V and 0 bases from J; bases unmatched to any gene: 7. Germline assignment: CDR1 SGHAT and CDR2 FQNNGV. CDR3 length: 16 residues. The CDR3 protein is CASSPRGGSSYNEQFF. CDR3 in DNA: TGTGCCAGCAGCCCTAGGGGCGGGAGCTCCTACAATGAGCAGTTCTTC.

Within the sample, this clone is medium-sized (0.01 to 0.1%). The chain has TRBV28 and TRBJ2-1; 7 bases are a match to TRBD1. From germline, CDR1 is MDHEN and CDR2 SYDVKM. There are 12 residues in the CDR3. Unmatched junction bases numbered 4, after V lost 5 bases and J lost 9 bases. The CDR3 DNA follows: TGTGCCAGCAGTCCAGGGGGAAGTGAGCAGTTCTTC. Encoded protein: CASSPGGSEQFF.

V usage is TRBV4-2 and J usage is TRBJ2-5, with 7 bases lining up with TRBD1. The germline CDR1 and CDR2 sequences are LGHNA and YNFKEQ. The V gene end was trimmed by 1 base and the J gene end by 3 bases; junction bases not matched to a gene: 14. This CDR3 has 18 amino acids. CDR3: CASSQGETKGGSKETQYF. Written as DNA, the CDR3 is TGTGCCAGCAGCCAAGGGGAAACAAAAGGGGGCTCAAAAGAGACCCAGTACTTC.

This clone was counted only a few times. The chain links TRBV9 to TRBJ2-3, with a tentative D call TRBD1 (6 bases). CDR1 is SGDLS and CDR2 is YYNGEE in the germline V gene. This CDR3 has 12 amino acids. The germline V and J ends were trimmed by 6 bases and 14 bases, with 19 bases remaining between them. The DNA for the CDR3 is TGTGCCAGCACCCTAATTAACCCAGGGGCGTATTTT. It codes for CASTLINPGAYF.

The chain uses TRBV28 and TRBJ2-7; 7 nucleotides line up with TRBD1. CDR1 and CDR2 from the germline V gene are MDHEN and SYDVKM. With 8 bases clipped from V and 6 bases from J, the junction kept 10 bases outside the gene matches. The CDR3 is 13 amino acids. The CDR3 loop is CASHTGAMREQYF. The CDR3 DNA is TGTGCCAGCCATACAGGGGCGATGCGCGAGCAGTACTTC.

The rearrangement uses TRBV28 and TRBJ1-1; D call uncertain. The V and J ends lost 1 base and 5 bases respectively, with 8 bases between them. CDR1 and CDR2 from the germline V gene are MDHEN and SYDVKM. This CDR3 contains 13 residues. DNA for the CDR3: TGTGCCAGCAGTTTATTGGGTAGGACTGAAGCTTTCTTT. Amino acids: CASSLLGRTEAFF. Full variable domain (missing parts from reference TRBV28 and TRBJ1-1): DVKVTQSSRYLVKRTGEKVFLECVQDMDHENMFWYRQDPGLGLRLIYFSYDVKMKEKGDIPEGYSVSREKKERFSLILESASTNQTSMYLCASSLLGRTEAFFGQGTRLTVV.

This rearrangement joins TRBV6-6 to TRBJ2-3; D not resolved. Between the trimmed V and J ends, which lost 6 bases and 6 bases, there was a span of 16 bases. Germline CDR1 and CDR2: MNHNY and SVGAGI (reference sequence). The CDR3 has 14 residues. CDR3 nucleotide sequence: TGTGCCAGCAGCCTGATATTACGGGCGGATACGCAGTATTTT. Protein: CASSLILRADTQYF.

The chain uses TRBV28 and TRBJ2-1, with D tentatively TRBD2 (7 bases). This CDR3 region has 14 residues. Germline CDR1 is MDHEN and CDR2 is SYDVKM. Trimming pared 8 bases from V and 5 bases from J, leaving 16 bases between. The CDR3 DNA reads as TGTGCCAGCCGCAACGGGGGGCCCCACAATGAGCAGTTCTTC. Translating it yields CASRNGGPHNEQFF.

This chain's CDR3 is CASSLLWSSYEQYF. As DNA, the CDR3 is TGTGCCAGCAGCTTACTGTGGAGTTCATACGAGCAGTACTTC. The chain combines TRBV11-2 with TRBJ2-7; D not certain. The V end was cut by 2 bases, the J end by 4 bases, with 12 bases between. CDR1 SGHAT and CDR2 FQNNGV come from the germline V gene. The CDR3 is 14 residues long.

The rearrangement links TRBV5-1 to TRBJ2-5, with D perhaps matching TRBD2 (6 bases). The V end was cut by 0 bases, the J end by 2 bases, with 11 bases between. Germline values: CDR1 SGHRS, CDR2 YFSETQ. The CDR3 loop spans 15 amino acids. The CDR3 sequence: CASSLGASEQETQYF. The DNA of the CDR3 is TGCGCCAGCAGCTTGGGGGCTAGCGAACAAGAGACCCAGTACTTC.

This clone has only a few counts. The genes are TRBV29-1 and TRBJ1-1, with a possible D match to TRBD1 (6 bases). V was trimmed by 4 bases and J by 8 bases, leaving 17 bases between them. Looked up from germline, CDR1 is SQVTM and CDR2 is ANQGSEA. The CDR3 contains 13 residues. The CDR3 DNA reads TGCAGCGTTGTGTTACCGGGGGCTAAAGAAGCTTTCTTT. This translates into CSVVLPGAKEAFF. Complete variable domain (other parts from reference TRBV29-1 and TRBJ1-1): SAVISQKPSRDICQRGTSLTIQCQVDSQVTMMFWYRQQPGQSLTLIATANQGSEATYESGFVIDKFPISRPNLTFSTLTVSNMSPEDSSIYLCSVVLPGAKEAFFGQGTRLTVV.

The chain links TRBV5-1 to TRBJ2-5, with 9 positions matching TRBD2. The CDR3 contains 16 residues. The V gene's germline CDR1 is SGHRS and CDR2 YFSETQ. Trimming at V came to 5 bases and at J to 4 bases, leaving 12 bases not matched to a gene. CDR3 nucleotides: TGCGCCAGCAGTTTTTATAGCGGGAGAAGGGGAGAGACCCAGTACTTC. Translated, it gives CASSFYSGRRGETQYF.

The chain joins TRBV27 to TRBJ2-1, with 10 positions matching TRBD1. In germline, CDR1 is MNHEY, CDR2 SMNVEV (reference sequence). This CDR3 is built from 14 residues. After removal of 5 bases from V and 7 bases from J, the junction contained 5 bases not matched to a gene. CDR3 sequence: CASSGTGERNEQFF. The CDR3 nucleotides read TGTGCCAGCAGTGGGACAGGGGAGAGGAATGAGCAGTTCTTC.